The 19 T cell receptor beta chains given below trace back to one sample, sequenced in a study of beta chain features in type 1 diabetes (dated by TCRdb to the late 2010s). Findings and caveats that apply to the study as a whole: A moderate but significant shortening of TCRB CDR3 length was observed in type 1 diabetes patients in all four CD4+ subsets.

Receptor amplification or capture employed the immunoSEQ multiplex PCR assay. The entire amount of isolated RNA was reverse transcribed using the High Capacity cDNA Reverse Transcription Kit, so the sequenced TCRB transcripts were expressed ones. Here the immuneACCESS table is served through TCRdb, limited to in-frame sequences with V and J called. Missing clones are a known gap in these copies; in checked studies unresolved V genes cover under half, and the rest lacks a known reason. Across this sample there are 150,000 to 200,000 clones, with 8% to 9.5% seen only once. The leading ten clones occupy approximately 0.54% of the sample. These receptors' targets are unknown. Sequenced input: central memory CD4+ T cells from blood. The source of these receptors is a young woman with type 1 diabetes.

V is TRBV7-2 and J is TRBJ2-1; the match to TRBD2 covers 11 bases. Germline assignment: CDR1 SGHTA and CDR2 FQGNSA. Germline trimming cut 3 bases from V and 5 bases from J; bases unmatched to any gene: 0. The CDR3 length is 14 residues. DNA of the CDR3: TGTGCCAGCAGCTTGGGACTAGCGGACAATGAGCAGTTCTTC. Its translation: CASSLGLADNEQFF.

This clone was seen only a few times. The DNA of the CDR3 is TGTGCCAGCAGCCCCGGACAGGGGGCGGTTGGCTACACCTTC. It is translated as CASSPGQGAVGYTF. The chain combines TRBV11-3 with TRBJ1-2, with 11 bases lining up with TRBD1. In germline, CDR1 is SGHNT, CDR2 YENEEA. The V segment lost 5 bases and the J segment 7 bases; nucleotides outside the gene matches: 6. This CDR3 comprises 14 residues.

This clone showed up just a few times. The chain recombines TRBV28 with TRBJ2-5; 8 bases align to TRBD1. From germline, CDR1 is MDHEN and CDR2 SYDVKM. Trimming cost V 7 bases and J 5 bases; bases outside gene matches: 6. The CDR3 covers 13 residues. The DNA for the CDR3 is TGTGCCAGCACTACAGGGGGTAGGGAGACCCAGTACTTC. This codes for CASTTGGRETQYF.

This chain uses TRBV27 with TRBJ2-5; 10 bases line up with TRBD1. Germline loops: CDR1 MNHEY, CDR2 SMNVEV (reference sequence). Germline trimming cut 3 bases from V and 4 bases from J; bases unmatched to any gene: 11. The CDR3 is 17 residues long. CDR3 nucleotides: TGTGCCAGCAGTTTCTTTCTGGGACAGGGGCGATTAGAGACCCAGTACTTC. Translation gives CASSFFLGQGRLETQYF.

This clone was counted only a few times. This rearrangement joins TRBV7-8 to TRBJ2-3, with D maybe TRBD2 (6 bases). Germline V gene sequence: CDR1 SGHVS, CDR2 FQNEAQ. The V gene lost 5 bases and the J gene lost 6 bases, with 15 bases spanning the gap. The CDR3 consists of 14 residues. The DNA of the CDR3 is TGTGCCAGCAGCCCGAACGGAGGGGTGGATACGCAGTATTTT. Protein product: CASSPNGGVDTQYF.

In DNA, the CDR3 is TGCAGCGTGGGTTCCGGGACTAGCGGGAGCGATGAGCAGTTCTTC. Amino acids: CSVGSGTSGSDEQFF. The chain joins TRBV29-1 to TRBJ2-1, with TRBD2 matching 14 bases. From germline, CDR1 is SQVTM and CDR2 ANQGSEA. The J segment lost 8 bases and the V segment lost 6 bases, leaving 9 bases of the junction unmatched. This CDR3 comprises 15 residues.

This clone was detected a few times. The rearrangement links TRBV7-9 to TRBJ1-1; maybe TRBD1 (5 bases). V dropped 6 bases and J dropped 9 bases, with 20 bases sitting between them. The CDR3 has 14 amino acids. In germline, CDR1 is SEHNR, CDR2 FQNEAQ (reference sequence). The CDR3: CASRGGTVNSKAFF. In nucleotides, the CDR3 is TGTGCCAGCAGGGGAGGGACGGTGAACAGTAAAGCTTTCTTT.

The V and J genes are TRBV28 and TRBJ2-7, with D possibly TRBD1 on 6 matching bases. Trimming pared 1 base from V and 2 bases from J, leaving 9 bases between. This CDR3 contains 14 residues. Germline lookup yields CDR1 MDHEN and CDR2 SYDVKM. The CDR3 here is CASSLFGDTYEQYF. The DNA of the CDR3 is TGTGCCAGCAGTTTATTTGGGGACACCTACGAGCAGTACTTC.

This clone was seen only a few times. The chain joins TRBV5-4 to TRBJ1-3; tentative D call: TRBD1 (5 bases). Germline V CDR1 and CDR2: SGHNT, YYREEE (reference sequence). The CDR3 length is 16 residues. The V and J ends lost 3 bases and 0 bases respectively, with 13 bases between them. CDR3 amino acids: CASSSDRLISGNTIYF. As DNA, the CDR3 is TGTGCCAGCAGCTCCGACAGACTTATCTCTGGAAACACCATATATTTT.

The gene calls are TRBV28 and TRBJ1-1; D gene uncertain. Germline V gives CDR1 MDHEN, CDR2 SYDVKM. With 5 bases removed from V and 0 bases from J, the gap between germline ends came to 10 bases. This CDR3 comprises 14 residues. CDR3 nucleotide sequence: TGTGCCAGCAGTCCTATAACGGTGAACACTGAAGCTTTCTTT. Amino acid sequence: CASSPITVNTEAFF. The variable domain in full, completed from reference TRBV28 and TRBJ1-1, reads DVKVTQSSRYLVKRTGEKVFLECVQDMDHENMFWYRQDPGLGLRLIYFSYDVKMKEKGDIPEGYSVSREKKERFSLILESASTNQTSMYLCASSPITVNTEAFFGQGTRLTVV.

There are a few counts of this clone. The chain carries TRBV19 and TRBJ1-5; 9 bases fit TRBD1. CDR3 length: 14 amino acids. Germline V gene lookup returns CDR1 LNHDA and CDR2 SQIVND (reference sequence). The V and J ends lost 6 bases and 7 bases, in that order; junction bases with no gene match: 7. CDR3 loop: CASSGTGRFQPQHF. As DNA, the CDR3 is TGTGCCAGTAGCGGGACAGGGAGGTTCCAGCCCCAGCATTTT.

The J gene is TRBJ2-7, the V gene TRBV2; 11 bases agree with TRBD2. The CDR3 is 14 amino acids. Germline CDR1 and CDR2: SNHLY and FYNNEI. V was clipped by 6 bases and J by 7 bases; unmatched bases: 8. The CDR3 spells CASSGLAGQGEQYF. CDR3 DNA: TGTGCCAGCAGCGGACTAGCGGGCCAGGGGGAGCAGTACTTC.

The chain uses TRBV5-6 and TRBJ2-4, with a weak D call TRBD1 (5 bases). V dropped 1 base and J dropped 14 bases, with 10 bases sitting between them. Germline loops: CDR1 SGHDT, CDR2 YYEEEE. This CDR3 region has 11 residues. The CDR3 DNA reads TGTGCCAGCAGCTTGTCGGCAGGGAAGTACTTC. Translation: CASSLSAGKYF.

This clone turned up a few times. CDR3 nucleotide sequence: TGCAGTGCGTACGGGGGGGGTACGCAGTATTTT. It translates to CSAYGGGTQYF. The chain joins TRBV20-1 to TRBJ2-3; 8 bases align to TRBD2. Germline V gene lookup returns CDR1 DFQATT and CDR2 SNEGSKA (reference sequence). The length of the CDR3 is 11 residues. Losses at the gene ends were 6 bases for V and 8 bases for J; bases not matched to a gene: 4.

The CDR3 nucleotides are TGTGCCTGGGTGCAGGGGTCGAGTACGCAGTATTTT. This encodes CAWVQGSSTQYF. V gene TRBV30 combines with J gene TRBJ2-3, with D possibly matching TRBD1 (6 bases). V lost 5 bases, J lost 8 bases, and 14 bases lay in between. The germline CDR1 and CDR2 sequences are GTSNPN and SVGIG (reference sequence). The CDR3 runs 12 residues.

The chain combines TRBV19 with TRBJ2-1; no firm D call. Trimming took off 4 bases at V and 7 bases at J, with 8 bases between the two ends. Germline-derived CDR1 and CDR2 are LNHDA and SQIVND (reference sequence). This CDR3 is 12 amino acids long. The DNA for the CDR3 is TGTGCCAGTAGTAGGTCCGGGAATGAGCAGTTCTTC. Translation: CASSRSGNEQFF.

This clone was seen a few times. DNA for the CDR3: TGTGCCAGCAACCCAACAGGGGTCACCTATGGCTACACCTTC. Protein: CASNPTGVTYGYTF. This chain joins TRBV6-6 and TRBJ1-2; 7 positions agree with TRBD1. In germline, CDR1 is MNHNY, CDR2 SVGAGI (reference sequence). This CDR3 has 14 residues. Trimming at V came to 7 bases and at J to 4 bases, leaving 9 bases not matched to a gene.

This clone showed up many times. This chain connects TRBV18 to TRBJ2-7; TRBD1 matches at 8 bases. The germline V gene has CDR1 KGHSH and CDR2 LQKENI. This CDR3 has 15 amino acids. Germline trimming cut 3 bases from V and 3 bases from J; bases unmatched to any gene: 7. CDR3 sequence: CASSPGTGVLYEQYF. For the CDR3, the DNA is TGTGCCAGCTCACCTGGGACAGGCGTCCTCTACGAGCAGTACTTC.

This clone showed up just a few times. The genes are TRBV5-4 and TRBJ2-3; 8 nucleotides align to TRBD1. Per the germline V gene, CDR1 is SGHNT and CDR2 is YYREEE (reference sequence). The CDR3 extends over 16 amino acids. Germline trimming cut 4 bases from V and 3 bases from J; bases unmatched to any gene: 10. CDR3 sequence reads: CASSLDLDRETDTQYF. For the CDR3, the DNA is TGTGCCAGCAGCCTCGACTTGGACAGGGAAACAGATACGCAGTATTTT.